This TCR beta chain was recovered during a study of T cell responses to AZD1222 COVID-19 vaccine. TCRdb's table, derived via immunoSEQ multiplex PCR, lists solely in-frame clones and lacks some. The sample has roughly 91,000 clones, over 85% seen once. Study findings and constraints: No day 14 peak samples; only post-peak repertoires were characterized. Donors were mostly white British, more females; clonal diversity possibly underestimated.

There are a few counts of this clone. Antigen unknown. The input for sequencing was peripheral blood, taken on day 0 of AZD1222 vaccination. The sequence was collected from an adult in good health.

Here the CDR3 reads CASSYSGRSNQPQHF. CDR3 bases: TGTGCCAGCAGTTACTCTGGGCGGAGCAATCAGCCCCAGCATTTT. The rearrangement links TRBV6-6 to TRBJ1-5, with D unresolved. The ends were cut back, 0 bases at V and 1 base at J, with 7 bases in the middle. The CDR3 totals 15 residues. The germline V gene encodes CDR1 MNHNY and CDR2 SVGAGI (reference sequence).